This record covers a single T cell receptor beta chain. What it recognizes is unknown. Germline CDR1 reads GTSNPN; CDR2 reads SVGIG (reference sequence). V was pared by 2 bases and J by 2 bases, with 12 bases between. The CDR3 consists of 15 residues. This entry belongs to a study of OX40 agonist ivuxolimab in advanced cancers. Broader study findings: The investigators did not determine what antigen specificity the expanded peripheral T cells had. The authors also found low normalized T-cell clonal expansion in some nonresponders.

TCRdb's copy holds only in-frame clones and misses some; the assay was immunoSEQ multiplex PCR. The table shows 30,000 or so clones, with more than 85% occurring only once. The chain employs TRBV30 and TRBJ2-2; D gene uncertain. The sample here was CD4+ or CD8+ T cells sorted from blood, taken in a trial of the OX40 agonist ivuxolimab. This receptor was taken from an adult with an advanced solid tumor such as melanoma, head and neck, liver or kidney cancer. In DNA, the CDR3 is TGTGCCTGGAGTTCGGACCCCACTAACACCGGGGAGCTGTTTTTT. This sequence encodes CAWSSDPTNTGELFF.